This T cell receptor beta chain is from a study of cytomegalovirus exposure and HLA in healthy donors. There are 17 residues in the CDR3. The V and J ends lost 5 bases and 3 bases respectively, with 23 bases between them. Germline assignment: CDR1 SNHLY and CDR2 FYNNEI. Amplification used 60 Vbeta primers and 13 Jbeta primers. Sequencing was performed with immunoSEQ multiplex PCR; in TCRdb, only in-frame clones are kept and a portion is missing. The sample records about 160,000 clones, 60% to 80% being singletons. This TCR was sampled from a man aged 50 or older in good health and CMV-seropositive. The chain carries TRBV2 and TRBJ2-7, with a tentative D call TRBD1 (6 bases). Sequenced sample: PBMCs. This chain's CDR3 is CASSRGTHSSQIYEQYF. The DNA for the CDR3 is TGTGCCAGCAGTAGAGGGACACATTCTTCCCAAATCTACGAGCAGTACTTC.